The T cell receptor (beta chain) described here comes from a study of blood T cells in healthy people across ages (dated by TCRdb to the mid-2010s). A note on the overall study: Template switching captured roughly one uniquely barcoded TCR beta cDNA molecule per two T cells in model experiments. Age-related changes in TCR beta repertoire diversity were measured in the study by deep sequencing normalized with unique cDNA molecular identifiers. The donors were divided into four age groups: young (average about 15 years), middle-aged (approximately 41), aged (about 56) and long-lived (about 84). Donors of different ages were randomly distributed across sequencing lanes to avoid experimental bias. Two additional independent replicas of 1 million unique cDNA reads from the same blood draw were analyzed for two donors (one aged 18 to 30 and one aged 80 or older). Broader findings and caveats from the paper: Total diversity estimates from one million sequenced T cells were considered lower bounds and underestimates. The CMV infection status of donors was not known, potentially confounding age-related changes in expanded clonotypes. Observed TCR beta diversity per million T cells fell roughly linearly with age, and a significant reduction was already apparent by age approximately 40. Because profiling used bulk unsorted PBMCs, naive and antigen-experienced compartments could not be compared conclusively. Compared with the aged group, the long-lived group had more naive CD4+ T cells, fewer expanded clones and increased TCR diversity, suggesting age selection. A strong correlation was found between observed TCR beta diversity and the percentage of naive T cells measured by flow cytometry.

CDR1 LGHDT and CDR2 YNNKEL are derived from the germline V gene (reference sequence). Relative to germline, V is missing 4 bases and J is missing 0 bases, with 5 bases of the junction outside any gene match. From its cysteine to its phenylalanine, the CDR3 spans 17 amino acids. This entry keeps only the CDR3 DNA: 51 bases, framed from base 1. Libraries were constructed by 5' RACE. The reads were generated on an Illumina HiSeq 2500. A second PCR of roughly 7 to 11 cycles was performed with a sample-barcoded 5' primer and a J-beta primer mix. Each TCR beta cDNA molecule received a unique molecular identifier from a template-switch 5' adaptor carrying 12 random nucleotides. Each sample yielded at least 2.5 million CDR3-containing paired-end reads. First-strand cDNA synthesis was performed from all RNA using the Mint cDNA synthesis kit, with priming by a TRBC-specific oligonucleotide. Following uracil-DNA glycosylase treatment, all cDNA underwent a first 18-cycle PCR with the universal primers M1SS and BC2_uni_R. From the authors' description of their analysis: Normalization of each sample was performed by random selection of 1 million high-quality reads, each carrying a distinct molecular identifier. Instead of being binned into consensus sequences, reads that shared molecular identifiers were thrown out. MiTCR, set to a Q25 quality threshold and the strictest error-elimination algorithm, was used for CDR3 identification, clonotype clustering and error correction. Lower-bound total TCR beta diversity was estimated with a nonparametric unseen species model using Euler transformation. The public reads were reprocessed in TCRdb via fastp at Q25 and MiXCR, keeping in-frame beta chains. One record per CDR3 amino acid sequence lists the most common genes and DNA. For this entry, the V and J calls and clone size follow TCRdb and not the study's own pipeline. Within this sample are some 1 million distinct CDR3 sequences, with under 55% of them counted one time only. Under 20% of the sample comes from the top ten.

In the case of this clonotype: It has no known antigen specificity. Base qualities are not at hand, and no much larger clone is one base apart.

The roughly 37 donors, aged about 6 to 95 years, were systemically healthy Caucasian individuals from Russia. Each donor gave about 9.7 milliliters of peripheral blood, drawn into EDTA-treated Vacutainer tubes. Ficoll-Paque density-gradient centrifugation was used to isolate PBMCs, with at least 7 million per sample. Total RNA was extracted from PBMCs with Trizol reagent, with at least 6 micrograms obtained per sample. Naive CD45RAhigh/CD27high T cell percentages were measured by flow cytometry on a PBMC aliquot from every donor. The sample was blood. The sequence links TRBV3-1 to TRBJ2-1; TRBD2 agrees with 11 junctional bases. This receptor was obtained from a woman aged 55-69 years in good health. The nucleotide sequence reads TGTGCCAGCAGCCGAGGACTAGCGGGTCTCTCCTACAATGAGCAGTTCTTC. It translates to CASSRGLAGLSYNEQFF.